The 10 T cell receptor beta chains listed next were all sequenced from one sample in a study of blood T cell repertoires in COVID-19. Measured with immunoSEQ multiplex PCR; TCRdb has only the in-frame clones, and not every one. The data contain about 220,000 clones, 70% to 90% of them seen just once; the ten biggest clones take up 2.9%. What was sequenced was peripheral blood. Receptors originate from a man aged 45 to 65 who had recovered from COVID-19.

The chain uses TRBV5-1 and TRBJ2-7, with D uncertain. Germline CDR1 and CDR2: SGHRS and YFSETQ. There are 17 residues in the CDR3. V lost 3 bases, J lost 4 bases, and 23 bases lay in between. CDR3 region: CASSCPPRVQIWYEQYF. The DNA for the CDR3 is TGCGCCAGCAGCTGCCCACCCCGGGTGCAGATCTGGTACGAGCAGTACTTC.

The chain combines TRBV6-5 with TRBJ2-7; TRBD2 is a possible D gene (6 bases). Germline V gene sequence: CDR1 MNHEY, CDR2 SVGAGI. V lost 6 bases and J 6 bases, leaving 9 bases between the germline ends. The CDR3 spans 11 residues. The CDR3 sequence is CASRRGGEQYF. Written as DNA, the CDR3 is TGTGCCAGCAGGAGGGGAGGCGAGCAGTACTTC.

The chain carries TRBV5-5 and TRBJ1-1; 8 bases map to TRBD1. The trim removed 0 bases at V and 5 bases at J, leaving 9 bases unmatched. Looked up from germline, CDR1 is SGHKS and CDR2 is YYEKEE (reference sequence). CDR3 length: 16 amino acids. CDR3 amino acids: CASSLATGGKGTEAFF. DNA of the CDR3: TGTGCCAGCAGCTTGGCCACAGGGGGTAAAGGAACTGAAGCTTTCTTT.

The rearrangement links TRBV29-1 to TRBJ1-2; 9 positions match TRBD1. The germline CDR1 and CDR2 sequences are SQVTM and ANQGSEA. V lost 3 bases and J lost 8; bases outside the gene matches: 4. This CDR3 region has 12 residues. The CDR3 is CSVDRTGEGYTF. CDR3 in DNA: TGCAGCGTTGACAGGACAGGGGAAGGCTACACCTTC.

The chain uses TRBV6-6 and TRBJ2-7, with D unclear. This CDR3 region has 13 residues. V was shortened by 4 bases and J by 1 base, with 8 bases between the two germline ends. The germline V gene encodes CDR1 MNHNY and CDR2 SVGAGI (reference sequence). Here the CDR3 DNA reads TGTGCCAGCAGTTCACATGATTCCTACGAGCAGTACTTC. Protein: CASSSHDSYEQYF.

Turning to this clone: The identical CDR3 is also encoded by other nucleotide sequences in the sample. The rearrangement links TRBV29-1 to TRBJ1-1; TRBD1 matches 7 bases. This CDR3 has 12 amino acids. Germline loops: CDR1 SQVTM, CDR2 ANQGSEA. Unmatched junction bases numbered 3, after V lost 6 bases and J lost 2 bases. This CDR3 is CSVWDRNTEAFF. The CDR3 region has the DNA TGCAGCGTCTGGGACAGAAACACTGAAGCTTTCTTT.

CDR3 nucleotides: TGTGCCAGTAGTGTCAGGGTCAAGGACGAGCAGTACTTC. Translation gives CASSVRVKDEQYF. V gene TRBV19 combines with J gene TRBJ2-7, with TRBD1 as a possible D gene (5 bases). The CDR3 spans 13 residues. V shed 5 bases and J shed 5 bases, with 13 bases lying between them. The V gene's germline CDR1 is LNHDA and CDR2 SQIVND (reference sequence).

This chain connects TRBV2 to TRBJ2-1, with 9 bases that match TRBD2. The CDR3 totals 15 residues. Germline CDR1 and CDR2: SNHLY and FYNNEI. J lost 3 bases, V lost 6 bases, and 6 bases had no gene match. The CDR3 DNA reads TGTGCCAGCAGGGCCCGGACTAGCGACTACAATGAGCAGTTCTTC. The encoded protein is CASRARTSDYNEQFF.

This chain uses TRBV19 with TRBJ1-4; 7 bases agree with TRBD1. The CDR3 is 15 amino acids. Germline trimming cut 5 bases from V and 4 bases from J; bases unmatched to any gene: 7. Germline CDR1 reads LNHDA; CDR2 reads SQIVND (reference sequence). CDR3 DNA sequence: TGTGCCAGTAGTTTTTACGGACAGGATAATGAAAAACTGTTTTTT. Its protein is CASSFYGQDNEKLFF.

A word on this clone: This same CDR3 is encoded by further DNA sequences in the sample. The chain joins TRBV5-1 to TRBJ2-7; D is perhaps TRBD2 (5 bases). Per the germline V gene, CDR1 is SGHRS and CDR2 is YFSETQ. The CDR3 contains 14 residues. V lost 1 base, J lost 0 bases, and 8 bases lay in between. The CDR3 spells CASSLSGSSYEQYF. CDR3 sequence (DNA): TGCGCCAGCAGCTTGAGCGGAAGCTCCTACGAGCAGTACTTC.